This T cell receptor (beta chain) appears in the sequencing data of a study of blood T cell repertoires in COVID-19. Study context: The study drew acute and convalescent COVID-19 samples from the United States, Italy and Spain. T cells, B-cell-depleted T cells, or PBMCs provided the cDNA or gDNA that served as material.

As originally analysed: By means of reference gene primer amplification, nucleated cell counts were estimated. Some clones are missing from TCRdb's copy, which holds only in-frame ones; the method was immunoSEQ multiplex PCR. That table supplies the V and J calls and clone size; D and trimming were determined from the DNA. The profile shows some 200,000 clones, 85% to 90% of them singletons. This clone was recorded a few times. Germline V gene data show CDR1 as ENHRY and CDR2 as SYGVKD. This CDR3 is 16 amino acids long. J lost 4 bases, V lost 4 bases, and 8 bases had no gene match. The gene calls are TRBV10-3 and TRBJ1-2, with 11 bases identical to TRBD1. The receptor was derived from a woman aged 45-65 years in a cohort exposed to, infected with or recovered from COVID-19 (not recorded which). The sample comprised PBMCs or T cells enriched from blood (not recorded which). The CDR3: CAISGAPGQGGYGYTF. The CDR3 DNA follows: TGTGCCATCAGTGGCGCCCCGGGACAGGGGGGCTATGGCTACACCTTC.